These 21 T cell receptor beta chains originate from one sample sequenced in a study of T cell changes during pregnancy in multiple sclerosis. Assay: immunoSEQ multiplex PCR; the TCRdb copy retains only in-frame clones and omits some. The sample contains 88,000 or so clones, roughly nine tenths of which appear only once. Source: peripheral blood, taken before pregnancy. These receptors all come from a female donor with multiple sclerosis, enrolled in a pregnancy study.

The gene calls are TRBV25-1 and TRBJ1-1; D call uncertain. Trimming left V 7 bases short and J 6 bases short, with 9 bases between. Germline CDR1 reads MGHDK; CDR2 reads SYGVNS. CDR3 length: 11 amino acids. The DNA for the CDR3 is TGTGCCAGCATGCTAAGTGCTGAAGCTTTCTTT. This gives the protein CASMLSAEAFF. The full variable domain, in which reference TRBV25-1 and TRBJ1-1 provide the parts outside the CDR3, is EADIYQTPRYLVIGTGKKITLECSQTMGHDKMYWYQQDPGMELHLIHYSYGVNSTEKGDLSSESTVSRIRTEHFPLTLESARPSHTSQYLCASMLSAEAFFGQGTRLTVV.

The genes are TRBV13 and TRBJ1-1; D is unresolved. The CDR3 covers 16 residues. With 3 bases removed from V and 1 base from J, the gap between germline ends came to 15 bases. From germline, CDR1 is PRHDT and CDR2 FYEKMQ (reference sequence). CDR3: CASSFGTSGWNTEAFF. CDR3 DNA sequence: TGTGCCAGCAGCTTCGGTACGTCGGGGTGGAACACTGAAGCTTTCTTT.

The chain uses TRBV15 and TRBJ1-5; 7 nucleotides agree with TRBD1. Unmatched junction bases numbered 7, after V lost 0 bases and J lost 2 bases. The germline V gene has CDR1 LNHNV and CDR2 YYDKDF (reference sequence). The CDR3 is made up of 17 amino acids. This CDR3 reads CATSRDQGGRGNQPQHF. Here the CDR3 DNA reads TGTGCCACCAGCAGAGATCAGGGGGGACGGGGCAATCAGCCCCAGCATTTT. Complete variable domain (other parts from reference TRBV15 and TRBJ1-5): DAMVIQNPRYQVTQFGKPVTLSCSQTLNHNVMYWYQQKSSQAPKLLFHYYDKDFNNEADTPDNFQSRRPNTSFCFLDIRSPGLGDTAMYLCATSRDQGGRGNQPQHFGDGTRLSIL.

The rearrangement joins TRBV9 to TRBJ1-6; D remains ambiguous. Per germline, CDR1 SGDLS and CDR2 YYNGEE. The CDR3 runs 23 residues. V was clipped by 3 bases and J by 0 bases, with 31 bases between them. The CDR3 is CASSAPAGGSSGPLSSYNSPLHF. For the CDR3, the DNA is TGTGCCAGCAGCGCTCCCGCGGGTGGGAGTTCTGGCCCCTTGAGCTCCTATAATTCACCCCTCCACTTT.

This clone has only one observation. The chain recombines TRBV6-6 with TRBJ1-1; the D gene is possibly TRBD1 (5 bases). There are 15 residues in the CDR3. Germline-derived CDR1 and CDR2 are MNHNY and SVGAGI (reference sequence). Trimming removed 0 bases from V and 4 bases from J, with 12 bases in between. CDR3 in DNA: TGTGCCAGCAGTTACTCGAAACAGGCAGCCACTGAAGCTTTCTTT. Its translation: CASSYSKQAATEAFF.

The DNA for the CDR3 is TGTGCCAGCAGTGGGCAGGACACTGAAGCTTTCTTT. Translating it yields CASSGQDTEAFF. The chain joins TRBV2 to TRBJ1-1; the D is unclear. This CDR3 has 12 amino acids. Germline V gene lookup returns CDR1 SNHLY and CDR2 FYNNEI. Trimming stripped 4 bases from V and 3 bases from J, with 6 bases between.

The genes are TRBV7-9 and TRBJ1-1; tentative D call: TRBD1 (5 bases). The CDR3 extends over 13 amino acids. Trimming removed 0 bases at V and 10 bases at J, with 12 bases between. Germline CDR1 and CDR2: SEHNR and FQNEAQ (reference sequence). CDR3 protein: CASSLATGRGAFF. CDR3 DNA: TGTGCCAGCAGCTTAGCGACGGGTAGGGGAGCTTTCTTT.

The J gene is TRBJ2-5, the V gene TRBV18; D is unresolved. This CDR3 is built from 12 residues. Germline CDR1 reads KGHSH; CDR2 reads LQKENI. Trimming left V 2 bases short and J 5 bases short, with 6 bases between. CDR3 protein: CASSPEAETQYF. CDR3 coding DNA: TGTGCCAGCTCACCAGAGGCGGAGACCCAGTACTTC.

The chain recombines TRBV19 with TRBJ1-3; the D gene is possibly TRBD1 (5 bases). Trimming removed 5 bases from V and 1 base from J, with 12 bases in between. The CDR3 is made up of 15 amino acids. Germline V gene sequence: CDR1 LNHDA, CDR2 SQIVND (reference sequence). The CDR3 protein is CASSLYRKSGNTIYF. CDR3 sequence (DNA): TGTGCCAGTAGTCTCTACAGGAAATCTGGAAACACCATATATTTT.

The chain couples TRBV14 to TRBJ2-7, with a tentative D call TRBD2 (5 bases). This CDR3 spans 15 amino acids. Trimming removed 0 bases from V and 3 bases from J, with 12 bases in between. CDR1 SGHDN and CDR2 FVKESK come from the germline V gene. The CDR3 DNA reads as TGTGCCAGCAGCCAAGAAAGGAGGCGCGTCTACGAGCAGTACTTC. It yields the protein CASSQERRRVYEQYF.

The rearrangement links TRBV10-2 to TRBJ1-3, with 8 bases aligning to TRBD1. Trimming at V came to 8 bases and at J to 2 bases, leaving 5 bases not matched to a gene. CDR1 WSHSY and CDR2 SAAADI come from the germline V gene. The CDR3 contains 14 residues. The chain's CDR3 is CASLEGQAGNTIYF. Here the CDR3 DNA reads TGCGCCAGCCTCGAGGGACAGGCTGGAAACACCATATATTTT.

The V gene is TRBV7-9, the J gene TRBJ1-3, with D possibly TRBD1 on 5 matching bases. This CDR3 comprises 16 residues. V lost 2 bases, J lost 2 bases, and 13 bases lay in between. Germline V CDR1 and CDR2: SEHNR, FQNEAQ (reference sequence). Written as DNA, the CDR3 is TGTGCCAGCAGCTTACGGGCGGGGGGGACTGGAAACACCATATATTTT. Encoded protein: CASSLRAGGTGNTIYF.

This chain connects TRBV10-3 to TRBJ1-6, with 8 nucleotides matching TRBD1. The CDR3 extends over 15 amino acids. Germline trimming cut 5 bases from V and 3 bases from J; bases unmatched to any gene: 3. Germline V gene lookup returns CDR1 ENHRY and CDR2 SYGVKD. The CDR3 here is CAISLGQDYNSPLHF. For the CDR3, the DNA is TGTGCCATCAGTCTGGGACAGGACTATAATTCACCCCTCCACTTT.

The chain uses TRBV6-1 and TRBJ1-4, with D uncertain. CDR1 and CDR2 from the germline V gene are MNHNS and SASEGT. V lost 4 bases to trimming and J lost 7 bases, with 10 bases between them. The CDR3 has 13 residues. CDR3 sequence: CASSVGEFEKLFF. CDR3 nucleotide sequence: TGTGCCAGCAGTGTGGGAGAGTTTGAAAAACTGTTTTTT.

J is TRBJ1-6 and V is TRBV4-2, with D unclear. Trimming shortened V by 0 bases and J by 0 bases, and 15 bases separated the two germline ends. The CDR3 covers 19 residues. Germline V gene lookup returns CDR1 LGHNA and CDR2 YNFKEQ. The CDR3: CASSQESAAASSYNSPLHF. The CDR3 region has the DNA TGTGCCAGCAGCCAAGAAAGCGCAGCCGCAAGCTCCTATAATTCACCCCTCCACTTT.

CDR3 nucleotides: TGTGCCAGCAGACGACAGCCGAACACCGGGGAGCTGTTTTTT. It is translated as CASRRQPNTGELFF. This chain links TRBV11-2 with TRBJ2-2, with D tentatively TRBD1 (5 bases). V was pared by 6 bases and J by 0 bases, with 8 bases between. CDR3 length equals 14 residues. Looked up from germline, CDR1 is SGHAT and CDR2 is FQNNGV.

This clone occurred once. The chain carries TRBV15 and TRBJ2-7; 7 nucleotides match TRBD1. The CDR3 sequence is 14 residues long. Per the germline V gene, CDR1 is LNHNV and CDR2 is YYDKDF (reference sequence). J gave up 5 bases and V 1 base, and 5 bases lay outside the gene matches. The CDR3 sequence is CATSRARQGHEQYF. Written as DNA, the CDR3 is TGTGCCACCAGCAGAGCAAGACAGGGCCACGAGCAGTACTTC.

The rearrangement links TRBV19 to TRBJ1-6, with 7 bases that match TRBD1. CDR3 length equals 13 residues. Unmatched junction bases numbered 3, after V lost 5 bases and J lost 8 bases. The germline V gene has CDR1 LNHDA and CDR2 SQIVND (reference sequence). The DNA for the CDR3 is TGTGCCAGTAGTTCAGGGGGTTATTCACCCCTCCACTTT. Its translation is CASSSGGYSPLHF.

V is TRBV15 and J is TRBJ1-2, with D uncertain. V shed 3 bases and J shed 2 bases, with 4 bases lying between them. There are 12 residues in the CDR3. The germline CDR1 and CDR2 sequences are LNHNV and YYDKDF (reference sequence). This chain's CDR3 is CATSSGNYGYTF. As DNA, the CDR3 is TGTGCCACCAGCAGCGGGAACTATGGCTACACCTTC.

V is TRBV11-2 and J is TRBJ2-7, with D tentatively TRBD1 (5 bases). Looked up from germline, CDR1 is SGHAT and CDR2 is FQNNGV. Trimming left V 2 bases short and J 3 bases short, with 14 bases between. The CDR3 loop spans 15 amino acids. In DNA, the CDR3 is TGTGCCAGCAGCTTACAAGGGGCAGGATACTACGAGCAGTACTTC. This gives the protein CASSLQGAGYYEQYF.

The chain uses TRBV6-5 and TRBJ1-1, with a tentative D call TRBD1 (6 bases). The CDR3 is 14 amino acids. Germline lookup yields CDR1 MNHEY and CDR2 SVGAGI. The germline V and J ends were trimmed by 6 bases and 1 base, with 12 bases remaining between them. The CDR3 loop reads CASRRQVPNTEAFF. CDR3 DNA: TGTGCCAGCAGGCGACAGGTTCCGAACACTGAAGCTTTCTTT.